The sequence of this T cell receptor beta chain was determined in a study of blood T cell repertoires in COVID-19. Study at large: T cells, B-cell-depleted T cells, or PBMCs supplied cDNA or gDNA.

Trimming removed 7 bases from V and 1 base from J, with 10 bases in between. Germline values: CDR1 GTSNPN, CDR2 SVGIG (reference sequence). The CDR3 is 12 residues long. Some clones are missing from TCRdb's copy, which holds only in-frame ones; the method was immunoSEQ multiplex PCR. The sample has about 53,000 clones, approximately 80% seen once. This sequence originates from a man between 70 and 80 years old with active or convalescent COVID-19. Sequenced sample: peripheral blood. The genes are TRBV30 and TRBJ1-1, with D possibly being TRBD1 (6 bases). The CDR3 is CASGEPNTEAFF. The CDR3 nucleotides read TGTGCCTCAGGGGAGCCGAACACTGAAGCTTTCTTT.